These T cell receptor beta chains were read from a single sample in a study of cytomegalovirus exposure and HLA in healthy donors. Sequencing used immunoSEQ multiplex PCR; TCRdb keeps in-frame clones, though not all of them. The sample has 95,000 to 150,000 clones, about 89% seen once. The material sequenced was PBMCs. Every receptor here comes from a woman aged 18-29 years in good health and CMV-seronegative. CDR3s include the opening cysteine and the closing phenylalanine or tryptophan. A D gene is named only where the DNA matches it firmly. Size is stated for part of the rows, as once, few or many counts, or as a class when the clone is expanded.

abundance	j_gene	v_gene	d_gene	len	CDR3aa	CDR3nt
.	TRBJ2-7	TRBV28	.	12	CASAPSRRGGYF	TGTGCCAGCGCCCCCTCCAGGCGGGGAGGGTACTTC
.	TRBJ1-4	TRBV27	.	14	CASSFNRAREKLFF	TGTGCCAGCAGTTTCAACAGGGCAAGGGAAAAACTGTTTTTT
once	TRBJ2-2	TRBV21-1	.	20	CASSPGRGTGGGREIGELFF	TGTGCCAGCAGCCCGGGCAGGGGAACGGGTGGGGGCCGGGAAATCGGGGAGCTGTTTTTT
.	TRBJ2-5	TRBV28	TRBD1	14	CASSRDSFQETQYF	TGTGCCAGCAGCCGGGACAGTTTCCAAGAGACCCAGTACTTC
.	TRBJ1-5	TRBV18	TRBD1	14	CASSPDREGQPQHF	TGTGCCAGCTCACCGGACAGGGAGGGTCAGCCCCAGCATTTT
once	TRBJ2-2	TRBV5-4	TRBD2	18	CASSTRTSGRPNTGELFF	TGTGCCAGCAGCACGCGGACTAGCGGGAGGCCGAACACCGGGGAGCTGTTTTTT
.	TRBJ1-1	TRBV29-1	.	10	CSVEQGEAFF	TGCAGCGTTGAACAGGGGGAAGCTTTCTTT
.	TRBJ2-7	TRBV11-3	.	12	CASSASSYEQYF	TGTGCCAGCAGCGCGAGCTCCTACGAGCAGTACTTC
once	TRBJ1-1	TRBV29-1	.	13	CSVRQQMNTEAFF	TGCAGCGTGAGACAGCAAATGAACACTGAAGCTTTCTTT
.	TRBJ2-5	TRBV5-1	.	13	CASREGGGETQYF	TGCGCCAGCAGGGAGGGAGGTGGAGAGACCCAGTACTTC
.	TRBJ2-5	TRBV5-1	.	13	CASSLAAQETQYF	TGCGCCAGCAGCTTGGCCGCCCAGGAGACCCAGTACTTC
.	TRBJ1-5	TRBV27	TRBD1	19	CASSSGGRIRDRAYQPQHF	TGTGCCAGCAGTTCAGGGGGGAGGATCCGGGACAGGGCATATCAGCCCCAGCATTTT
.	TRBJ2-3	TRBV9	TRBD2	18	CASSVVGGLAGSADTQYF	TGTGCCAGCAGCGTAGTAGGAGGACTAGCGGGATCCGCAGATACGCAGTATTTT
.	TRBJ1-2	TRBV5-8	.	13	CASSFGGQYGYTF	TGTGCCAGCAGCTTTGGCGGACAGTATGGCTACACCTTC
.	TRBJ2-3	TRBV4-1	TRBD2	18	CASSQGFLSGRATDTQYF	TGCGCCAGCAGCCAGGGTTTTCTGAGCGGGAGGGCCACAGATACGCAGTATTTT
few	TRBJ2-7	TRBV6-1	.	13	CASRNRGLYEQYF	TGTGCCAGCAGGAACCGGGGGTTATACGAGCAGTACTTC
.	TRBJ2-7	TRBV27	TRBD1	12	CASWTGFGEQYF	TGTGCCAGTTGGACAGGGTTCGGAGAGCAGTACTTC
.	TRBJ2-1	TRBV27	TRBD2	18	CASSLSRGLAGRRHEQFF	TGTGCCAGCAGTTTATCGAGGGGACTAGCGGGAAGGCGGCATGAGCAGTTCTTC
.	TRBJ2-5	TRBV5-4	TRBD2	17	CASSPGTSGRAGETQYF	TGTGCCAGCAGCCCCGGGACTAGCGGGAGGGCCGGGGAGACCCAGTACTTC
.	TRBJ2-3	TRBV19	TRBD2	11	CASSSGSSSYF	TGTGCCAGTAGTAGCGGGAGCAGCTCCTATTTT
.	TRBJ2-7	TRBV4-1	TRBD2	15	CASSQRLAETYEQYF	TGCGCCAGCAGCCAACGGCTAGCGGAAACCTACGAGCAGTACTTC
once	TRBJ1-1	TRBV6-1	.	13	CASSQGINTEAFF	TGTGCCAGCAGTCAGGGGATTAACACTGAAGCTTTCTTT
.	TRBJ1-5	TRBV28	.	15	CAISKGPLGNQPQHF	TGTGCCATCTCAAAGGGGCCCCTGGGCAATCAGCCCCAGCATTTT
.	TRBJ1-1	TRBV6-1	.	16	CASSEGRAVPNTEAFF	TGTGCCAGCAGTGAAGGGCGGGCGGTACCCAACACTGAAGCTTTCTTT
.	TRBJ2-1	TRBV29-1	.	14	CSGNPSEMYNEQFF	TGCAGCGGGAATCCTAGCGAGATGTACAATGAGCAGTTCTTC
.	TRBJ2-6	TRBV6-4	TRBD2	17	CASSYSTSGSGANVLTF	TGTGCCAGCAGTTACTCGACTAGCGGGAGTGGGGCCAACGTCCTGACTTTC
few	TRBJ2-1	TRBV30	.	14	CAWQRGFGGDEQFF	TGTGCCTGGCAGAGAGGGTTTGGGGGCGATGAGCAGTTCTTC
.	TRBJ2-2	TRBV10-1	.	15	CASSEGGPPPGELFF	TGCGCCAGCAGTGAGGGAGGACCCCCGCCCGGGGAGCTGTTTTTT
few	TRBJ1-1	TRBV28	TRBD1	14	CASSLPTGAAEAFF	TGTGCCAGCAGTTTGCCCACAGGGGCGGCTGAAGCTTTCTTT
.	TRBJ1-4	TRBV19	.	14	CASSMYATNEKLFF	TGTGCCAGTAGTATGTATGCAACTAATGAAAAACTGTTTTTT
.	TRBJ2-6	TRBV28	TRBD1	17	CASRTGTGGIGANVLTF	TGTGCCAGCAGAACCGGGACAGGCGGAATCGGGGCCAACGTCCTGACTTTC
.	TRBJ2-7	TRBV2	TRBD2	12	CASRTSDYEQYF	TGTGCCAGCAGAACTAGCGACTACGAGCAGTACTTC
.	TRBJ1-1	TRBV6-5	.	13	CASSYKAGTEAFF	TGTGCCAGCAGTTATAAGGCGGGAACTGAAGCTTTCTTT
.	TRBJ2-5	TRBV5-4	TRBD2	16	CASSLGLAGDQETQYF	TGTGCCAGCAGCCTCGGACTAGCGGGTGACCAAGAGACCCAGTACTTC
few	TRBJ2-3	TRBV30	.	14	CAWRDLRATDTQYF	TGTGCCTGGAGGGACTTACGGGCCACAGATACGCAGTATTTT
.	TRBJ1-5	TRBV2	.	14	CASSSGTRNQPQHF	TGTGCCAGCAGTTCCGGGACAAGGAATCAGCCCCAGCATTTT
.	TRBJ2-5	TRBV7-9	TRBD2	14	CAATGGGLDGTQYF	TGTGCCGCCACTGGGGGGGGATTAGACGGGACCCAGTACTTC
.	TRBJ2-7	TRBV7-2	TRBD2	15	CASSQLAGVVYEQYF	TGTGCCAGCAGCCAACTAGCGGGTGTGGTCTACGAGCAGTACTTC
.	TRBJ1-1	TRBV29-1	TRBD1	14	CSVVAGQTNTEAFF	TGCAGCGTCGTCGCGGGACAGACGAACACTGAAGCTTTCTTT
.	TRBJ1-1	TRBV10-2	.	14	CASSEVLGSTEAFF	TGCGCCAGCAGTGAGGTGCTTGGTAGCACTGAAGCTTTCTTT
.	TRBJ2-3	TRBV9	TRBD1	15	CASSVQGAEGDTQYF	TGTGCCAGCAGCGTACAGGGGGCAGAGGGAGATACGCAGTATTTT